This T cell receptor beta chain was retrieved from a study of graft-versus-host responses after intestinal transplantation. Study-wide context: Multivisceral, liver-intestinal, or isolated intestinal grafts went to recipients. The study gave all recipients anti-thymocyte globulin induction, then tacrolimus and steroids for roughly 3 years. Study-wide results and caveats: Within allografts, high graft-versus-host to host-versus-graft clonal ratios were seen among patients with graft-donor T cell macrochimerism. GvH clones were found in recipient marrow; some appeared first in ileum or blood.

Graft material was processed, releasing intraepithelial and lamina propria lymphocytes. Germline CDR1 LNHDA, CDR2 SQIVND (reference sequence). The CDR3 length is 14 residues. Trimming cost V 6 bases and J 2 bases, with 11 bases left between them. Remarks on this clone: Its antigen is currently unknown.

Repertoires were generated with immunoSEQ multiplex PCR, while TCRdb's copy carries only in-frame clones and drops some. The sample gives about 2,200 clones, around 81% of which show up once; roughly a tenth is in the top ten. The material was ileum tissue, obtained 18 days after transplant. The V gene is TRBV19, the J gene TRBJ1-5, with a tentative D call TRBD1 (6 bases). The source of this sequence is a human patient who received an intestinal transplant, so some T cells may come from the graft donor. This chain's CDR3 is CASRTGTGNQPQHF. CDR3 nucleotide sequence: TGTGCCAGTAGAACAGGGACCGGCAATCAGCCCCAGCATTTT.